This T cell receptor (beta chain) derives from a study of cytotoxic CD8 clonotypes in ibrutinib-treated CLL. Whole-study findings and limits: Sustained-remission and progressing patients had unequal sampling times. An increase in clonality occurred at ibrutinib response, followed by a return toward baseline at progression.

Profiling relied on immunoSEQ multiplex PCR, and the TCRdb table lists in-frame clones only, not all of them. The sample lists about 160,000 clones; around nine tenths were seen once. CDR1 is MNHEY and CDR2 is SMNVEV in the germline V gene (reference sequence). Trimming removed 6 bases from V and 6 bases from J; junction bases left unmatched: 8. The CDR3 length is 13 residues. With respect to this clone: Its matching antigen is unknown.

The sequence was collected from a human donor with chronic lymphocytic leukemia. The chain uses TRBV27 and TRBJ2-7, with 7 bases lining up with TRBD2. The source was PBMCs, collected at disease progression, from a patient treated with ibrutinib. The CDR3 DNA sequence: TGTGCCAGCAGCTACTCTAGCGGTAGCGAGCAGTACTTC. This translates into CASSYSSGSEQYF.